This T cell receptor (beta chain) was retrieved from a study of blood T cells in healthy people across ages. Broader study findings: Any conclusive comparison of naive versus antigen-experienced cells was prevented by using unsorted PBMCs. Among long-lived donors, naive CD4+ cells were more numerous and diversity higher than in aged donors. There was a strong correlation between TCR beta diversity and naive T cell percentage.

Losses at the gene ends were 3 bases for V and 0 bases for J; bases not matched to a gene: 13. The CDR3 runs 19 residues. Germline CDR1 reads MNHNS; CDR2 reads SASEGT. A J-beta primer mix and a sample-barcoded 5' primer were used in a second PCR of about 7 to 11 cycles. TCRdb re-called the 5' RACE reads with MiXCR, one entry per CDR3 protein. The sample yields around 800,000 distinct CDR3 sequences, about 42% seen once. Donors gave roughly 10 milliliters of peripheral blood apiece. This clonotype was picked up a small number of times. What it binds is unknown. This TCR came from a man of 80 years or more in good health. The sample comprised blood. The J gene is TRBJ2-3, the V gene TRBV6-1; TRBD2 matches at 9 bases. CDR3 DNA sequence: TGTGCCAGCAGTGAGAAGGGAATCGGACTAGCGCGAAGCACAGATACGCAGTATTTT. This encodes CASSEKGIGLARSTDTQYF.